These T cell receptor beta chains were read from a single sample in a study of identical twins. MiXCR, run by TCRdb on the 5' RACE reads, gives a single entry per CDR3 protein. This sample has roughly 280,000 distinct CDR3 sequences, with roughly 9.7% found just once. The same data also went into a second study, on yellow fever vaccine responses in identical twins.

Sequencing was carried out using CD8+ T cells sorted from blood. The receptors originated from a young woman in good health. The CDR3 runs from the conserved cysteine through the conserved F or W.

TRBJ1-1 TRBV29-1 CSAVTGDGTEAFF
TRBJ2-7 TRBV4-2 CASSQGPQAYEQYF
TRBJ1-1 TRBV6-2/TRBV6-3 CASSSTGRNTEAFF
TRBJ2-1 TRBV14 CASSRSPWTSGSDYNEQFF
TRBJ2-5 TRBV28 CASSWTGGSPQETQYF
TRBJ2-5 TRBV7-9 CASSSYNRAETQYF
TRBJ2-6 TRBV27 CASSSPVTSGANVLTF
TRBJ1-2 TRBV6-1 CASSERVWLSDYGYTF
TRBJ2-7 TRBV6-5 CASSYSSGGYEQYF
TRBJ2-7 TRBV4-3 CASSHDGQGRASYEQYF
TRBJ2-7 TRBV7-9 CASSPQGAEDYEQYF
TRBJ2-1 TRBV7-9 CASSSTSGGQFF
TRBJ2-3 TRBV7-3 CASSIPSTDTQYF
TRBJ2-7 TRBV4-3 CASSQAGEPYEQYF
TRBJ2-7 TRBV20-1 CSASGTSDLSSYEQYF
TRBJ2-7 TRBV9 CASSSGTGGRNEQYF
TRBJ2-2 TRBV24-1 CATRSESLTGELFF
TRBJ1-1 TRBV3-1 CASRWLEANTEAFF
TRBJ2-1 TRBV4-3 CASSQDTGLRNEQFF
TRBJ1-5 TRBV12-3/TRBV12-4 CASSLSDSLNQPQHF
TRBJ2-7 TRBV3-1 CASSQGMSEQYF
TRBJ2-7 TRBV20-1 CSARDVPSGGYEQYF
TRBJ2-7 TRBV30 CAWAWGQGIDEQYF
TRBJ2-2 TRBV7-3 CASSPLAGGELFF
TRBJ2-7 TRBV6-1 CASSPLTTAYEQYF
TRBJ1-1 TRBV4-3 CASSHDPRGGGTEAFF
TRBJ2-7 TRBV20-1 CRGPARGGLYEQYF
TRBJ2-5 TRBV28 CASSFPGAGEETQYF
TRBJ2-1 TRBV7-2 CASRSGLNGEQFF
TRBJ2-1 TRBV4-3 CASSQDPSGTSYNEQFF
TRBJ2-1 TRBV10-3 CAISESGGRTDEQFF
TRBJ2-1 TRBV10-3 CAISREDTENYNEQFF
TRBJ1-2 TRBV7-8 CASTRGNRAVYGYTF
TRBJ2-3 TRBV20-1 CSAGLRGDGTDTQYF
TRBJ2-7 TRBV20-1 CSAQSNDDSYEQYF
TRBJ1-5 TRBV12-3/TRBV12-4 CASSLRTGGFNQPQHF
TRBJ2-1 TRBV7-9 CASSLFVAGNEQFF
TRBJ2-3 TRBV12-3/TRBV12-4 CATSGGLPNVDTQYF
TRBJ2-7 TRBV25-1 CASSDHRDRASYEQYF
TRBJ2-2 TRBV12-3/TRBV12-4 CASRPFEREVPGELFF